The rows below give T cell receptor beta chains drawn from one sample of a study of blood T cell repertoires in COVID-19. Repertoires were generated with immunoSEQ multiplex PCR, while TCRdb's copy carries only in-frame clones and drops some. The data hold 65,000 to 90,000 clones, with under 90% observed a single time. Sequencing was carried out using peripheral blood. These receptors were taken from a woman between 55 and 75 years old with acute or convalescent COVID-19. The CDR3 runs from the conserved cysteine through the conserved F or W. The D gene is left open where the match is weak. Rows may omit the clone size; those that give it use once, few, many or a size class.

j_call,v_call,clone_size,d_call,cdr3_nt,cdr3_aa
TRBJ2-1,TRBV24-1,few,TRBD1,TGTGCCACCAGTGATCTGGACAGGGGAACGGACAATGAGCAGTTCTTC,CATSDLDRGTDNEQFF
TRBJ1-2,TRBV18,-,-,TGTGCCAGCTCACCACTTATATTAGGGGATGGCTACACCTTC,CASSPLILGDGYTF
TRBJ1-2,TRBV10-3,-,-,TGTGCCACTCAACTGGGGACCGCGGGGTATGGCTACACCTTC,CATQLGTAGYGYTF
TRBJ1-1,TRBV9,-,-,TGTGCCAGCAGCGTTAGTCCAACGAACACTGAAGCTTTCTTT,CASSVSPTNTEAFF
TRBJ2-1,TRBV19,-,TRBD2,TGTGCCAGTAGTGGACTAGCGGGAGTCCTCGAGCAGTTCTTC,CASSGLAGVLEQFF
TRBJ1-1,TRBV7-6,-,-,TGTGCCAGCAGCTTAGTGGAGTCAGGGCCGAACACTGAAGCTTTCTTT,CASSLVESGPNTEAFF
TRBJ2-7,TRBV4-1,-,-,TGCGCCAGCAGCCAAGTTGTCGGGGCCTACGAGCAGTACTTC,CASSQVVGAYEQYF
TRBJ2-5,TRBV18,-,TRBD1,TGTGCCAGCTCACCAAGGACAGGGGACTTCCAAGAGACCCAGTACTTC,CASSPRTGDFQETQYF
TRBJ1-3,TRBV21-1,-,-,TGTGCCAGCGCCAAGGGACAGTACGGAAACACCATATATTTT,CASAKGQYGNTIYF
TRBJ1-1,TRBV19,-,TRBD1,TGTGCCAGTAGTATAGGGACAGGGCTTGAAGCTTTCTTT,CASSIGTGLEAFF
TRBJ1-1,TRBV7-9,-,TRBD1,TGTGCCAGCAGCTCCCAGGGGGCAGGAGAGGAAGCTTTCTTT,CASSSQGAGEEAFF
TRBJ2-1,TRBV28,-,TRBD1,TGTGCCAGCAGTTCGCCCGGGACAGGTCTTGGTAATGAGCAGTTCTTC,CASSSPGTGLGNEQFF
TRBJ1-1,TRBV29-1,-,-,TGCAGCGTTCAACAGGGACCGAACACTGAAGCTTTCTTT,CSVQQGPNTEAFF
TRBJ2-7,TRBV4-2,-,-,TGTGCCAGCAGCCAAGTCCTCGGGGGGCGCGACGAGCAGTACTTC,CASSQVLGGRDEQYF
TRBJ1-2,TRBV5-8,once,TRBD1,TGTGCCAGCAGCCCCCTTGACAGGGGCGGCTATGGCTACACCTTC,CASSPLDRGGYGYTF
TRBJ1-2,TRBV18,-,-,TGTGCCAGCTCACCCTTGGCCGACTTATATGGCTACACCTTC,CASSPLADLYGYTF
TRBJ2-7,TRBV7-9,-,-,TGTGCCAGCAGCTCGGAGTACGAGCAGTACTTC,CASSSEYEQYF
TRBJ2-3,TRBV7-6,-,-,TGTGCCAGCAGCTCTGTAGCGGTTGGGCGCACAGATACGCAGTATTTT,CASSSVAVGRTDTQYF
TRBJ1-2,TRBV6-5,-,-,TGTGCCAGCAGTTACTCGATTCGGGTTAACTATGGCTACACCTTC,CASSYSIRVNYGYTF
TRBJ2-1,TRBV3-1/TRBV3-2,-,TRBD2,TGTGCCAGCAGCCCAGCTAGCGGGAGCGGGTATGAGCAGTTCTTC,CASSPASGSGYEQFF
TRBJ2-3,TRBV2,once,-,TGTGCCAGCAGTGGAGTTTACACAGATACGCAGTATTTT,CASSGVYTDTQYF
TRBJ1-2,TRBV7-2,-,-,TGTGCCAGCAGCCCGGTGGCCAGGTCTTATGGCTACACCTTC,CASSPVARSYGYTF
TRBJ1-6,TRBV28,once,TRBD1,TGTGCCAGCAGTGAGACCGGACAGGGCTATAATTCACCCCTCCACTTT,CASSETGQGYNSPLHF
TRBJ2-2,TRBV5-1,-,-,TGCGCCAGCAGCTTGCCGGGAACGAACACCGGGGAGCTGTTTTTT,CASSLPGTNTGELFF
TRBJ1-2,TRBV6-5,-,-,TGTGCCGGGAATCCAGGGCCTAACTATGGCTACACCTTC,CAGNPGPNYGYTF
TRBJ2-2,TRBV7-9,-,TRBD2,TGTGCCAGCAGCCCTAGCGGGGTTCACACCGGGGAGCTGTTTTTT,CASSPSGVHTGELFF
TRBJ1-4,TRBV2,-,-,TGTGCCACCGAGAGAGGGAGAGGGGAAAAACTGTTTTTT,CATERGRGEKLFF
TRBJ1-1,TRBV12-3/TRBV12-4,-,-,TGTGCCAGCAGTTTCTACCCTAGTGAAGCTTTCTTT,CASSFYPSEAFF
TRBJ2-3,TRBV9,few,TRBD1,TGTGCCAGCAGCTTCCTGGGACAGGGCACAGATACGCAGTATTTT,CASSFLGQGTDTQYF
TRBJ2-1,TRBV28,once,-,TGTGCCAGCAATATACGAGGCTCGGAGCAGTTCTTC,CASNIRGSEQFF
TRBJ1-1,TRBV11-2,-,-,TGTGCCAGCAGCTTATCTCCGGGTGGGAACACTGAAGCTTTCTTT,CASSLSPGGNTEAFF
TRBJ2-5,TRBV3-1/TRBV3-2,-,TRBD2,TGTGCCAGCAGGCGGGGGGGATCGGGGACCCAGTACTTC,CASRRGGSGTQYF
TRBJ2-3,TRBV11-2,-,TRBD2,TGTGCCAGCAGCTTAGAACTAGCGGGGGGGACAGATACGCAGTATTTT,CASSLELAGGTDTQYF
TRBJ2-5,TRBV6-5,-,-,TGTGCCAGCAGTTACTCCGGGGGTATGGAGACCCAGTACTTC,CASSYSGGMETQYF
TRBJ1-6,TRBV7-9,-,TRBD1,TGTGCCAGCAGCTCCTCCCCGGGACAGGGCTCACCCCTCCACTTT,CASSSSPGQGSPLHF
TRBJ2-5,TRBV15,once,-,TGTGCCACCAGCCCCCAGGGGCTTCAAGAGACCCAGTACTTC,CATSPQGLQETQYF
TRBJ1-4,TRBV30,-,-,TGTGCCTGGAGTGTACTACCGATTAATGAAAAACTGTTTTTT,CAWSVLPINEKLFF
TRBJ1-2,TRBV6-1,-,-,TGTGCCAGCAGTGAACAGGGGTCGAGTGGCTACACCTTC,CASSEQGSSGYTF
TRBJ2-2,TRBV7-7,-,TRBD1,TGTGCTAGCAGCTTAGATCGGACAGGGAACACCGGGGAGCTGTTTTTT,CASSLDRTGNTGELFF
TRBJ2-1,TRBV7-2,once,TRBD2,TGTGCCAGCAGCCTGGGGACTAGCGACAATGAGCAGTTCTTC,CASSLGTSDNEQFF
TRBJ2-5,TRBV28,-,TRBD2,TGTGCCAGCAGTTTATTCCTGCGGGAGGCCCAGTACTTC,CASSLFLREAQYF
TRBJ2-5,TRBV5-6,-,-,TGTGCCAGCAGCTTACAGGGACCAGGGGAGACCCAGTACTTC,CASSLQGPGETQYF
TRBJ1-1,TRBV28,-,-,TGTGCCAGCAGCTCGGGCGGGGGCGTAGGTGAAGCTTTCTTT,CASSSGGGVGEAFF
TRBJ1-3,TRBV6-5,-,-,TGTGCCAGCTGGCGGAGGGTTGGAAACACCATATATTTT,CASWRRVGNTIYF
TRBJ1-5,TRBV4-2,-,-,TGTGCCAGCAGCCAAGGCGGCAGCATGAGCAATCAGCCCCAGCATTTT,CASSQGGSMSNQPQHF